The 16 T cell receptor beta chains below were found in one sample sequenced in a study of shared clonotypes between healthy human individuals. Repertoires were generated with immunoSEQ multiplex PCR, while TCRdb's copy carries only in-frame clones and drops some. The sample has around 2.5 million clones, 93% seen once. Sequencing was carried out using naive CD4+ T cells from PBMCs. Subset of the sample: CD45RA+ positively selected. The receptors were gathered from a man in his late teens or twenties in good health. Some clones in this sample may be carry-over from other donors' samples.

About this clone itself: The sample carries other DNA sequences with the same CDR3. This sequence joins TRBV9 and TRBJ1-5; 8 bases agree with TRBD1. Germline V gene data show CDR1 as SGDLS and CDR2 as YYNGEE. The CDR3 has 15 residues. Germline trimming cut 0 bases from V and 6 bases from J; bases unmatched to any gene: 5. The chain's CDR3 is CASSVGQGAGQPQHF. The CDR3 DNA reads TGTGCCAGCAGCGTAGGGCAGGGGGCCGGTCAGCCCCAGCATTTT.

The chain employs TRBV30 and TRBJ2-2, with a tentative D call TRBD2 (6 bases). Germline values: CDR1 GTSNPN, CDR2 SVGIG (reference sequence). V was shortened by 3 bases and J by 5 bases, with 10 bases between the two germline ends. This CDR3 region has 13 residues. CDR3 sequence: CAWRWGETGELFF. Written as DNA, the CDR3 is TGTGCCTGGAGGTGGGGGGAGACCGGGGAGCTGTTTTTT.

J is TRBJ2-7 and V is TRBV5-1; tentatively, D is TRBD1 or TRBD2 (5 bases each). This CDR3 is built from 14 residues. The V gene lost 0 bases and the J gene lost 4 bases, with 11 bases spanning the gap. The germline V gene encodes CDR1 SGHRS and CDR2 YFSETQ. The CDR3 bases are TGCGCCAGCAGCTTGGGAGGGGCGGAATACGAGCAGTACTTC. Translating gives CASSLGGAEYEQYF.

This chain uses TRBV5-1 with TRBJ1-4; D gene uncertain. The CDR3 is 15 amino acids. Trimming removed 0 bases from V and 6 bases from J, with 12 bases in between. Germline V CDR1 and CDR2: SGHRS, YFSETQ. CDR3 sequence reads: CASSLDNTAYEKLFF. CDR3 coding DNA: TGCGCCAGCAGCTTGGATAACACAGCCTATGAAAAACTGTTTTTT.

The rearrangement uses TRBV7-9 and TRBJ1-2; D perhaps matches TRBD1 (5 bases). Germline-derived CDR1 and CDR2 are SEHNR and FQNEAQ (reference sequence). V shed 1 base and J shed 8 bases, with 14 bases lying between them. CDR3 length equals 14 residues. The CDR3 DNA reads TGTGCCAGCAGCTTAGGGGGGGAAATCAGCGGCTACACCTTC. As protein: CASSLGGEISGYTF.

The chain joins TRBV7-9 to TRBJ2-2, with D possibly being TRBD1 (6 bases). From germline, CDR1 is SEHNR and CDR2 FQNEAQ (reference sequence). The CDR3 contains 16 residues. Between the trimmed V and J ends, which lost 5 bases and 0 bases, there was a span of 13 bases. CDR3 region: CASSRTRTANTGELFF. DNA of the CDR3: TGTGCCAGCAGCCGGACGCGGACAGCGAACACCGGGGAGCTGTTTTTT.

This clone occurred once. The chain uses TRBV28 and TRBJ2-3; D is possibly TRBD1 (6 bases). CDR3 length: 14 amino acids. The germline CDR1 and CDR2 sequences are MDHEN and SYDVKM. Deletions cut 9 bases from V and 4 bases from J, with 17 bases between. CDR3 sequence (DNA): TGTGCCAGTAGACAGGTAGTTTTGGCAGATACGCAGTATTTT. Protein sequence: CASRQVVLADTQYF.

The V call is TRBV5-1, the J call TRBJ2-5, with 10 bases identical to TRBD1. CDR1 and CDR2 from the germline V gene are SGHRS and YFSETQ. The junction had 9 bases not matched to a gene; V was cut back by 4 bases and J by 0 bases. The CDR3 runs 17 residues. CDR3 sequence: CASSHFRTGGNQETQYF. The DNA for the CDR3 is TGCGCCAGCAGCCACTTCAGGACAGGGGGGAACCAAGAGACCCAGTACTTC.

This clone was observed a single time. CDR3 in amino acids: CASRNYGYTF. CDR3 DNA: TGCGCCAGCCGGAACTATGGCTACACCTTC. This chain links TRBV10-2 with TRBJ1-2; no reliable D call. CDR3 size: 10 residues. CDR1 and CDR2 from the germline V gene are WSHSY and SAAADI. V lost 8 bases, J lost 2 bases, and 3 bases lay in between.

Regarding this clone: The same CDR3 arises from other DNA sequences in this sample as well. The gene calls are TRBV7-9 and TRBJ2-3; unclear D gene. Germline CDR1 and CDR2: SEHNR and FQNEAQ (reference sequence). The CDR3 length is 12 residues. Trimming took off 1 base at V and 5 bases at J, with 4 bases between the two ends. The CDR3 loop is CASSLGRDTQYF. The CDR3, as DNA: TGTGCCAGCAGCTTAGGCCGAGATACGCAGTATTTT.

V usage is TRBV29-1 and J usage is TRBJ1-3; no definite D call. From germline, CDR1 is SQVTM and CDR2 ANQGSEA. V was clipped by 7 bases and J by 4 bases, with 20 bases between them. This CDR3 is built from 15 residues. The CDR3 sequence: CSALTGIIGGNTIYF. The CDR3 DNA follows: TGCAGCGCCCTGACCGGGATAATCGGGGGAAACACCATATATTTT.

The gene calls are TRBV5-1 and TRBJ2-1; 16 bases agree with TRBD2. The CDR3 runs 21 residues. Looked up from germline, CDR1 is SGHRS and CDR2 is YFSETQ. V trimming: 0 bases; J trimming: 0 bases; junction bases outside the gene matches: 9. CDR3 amino acids: CASSLGAAGTSGRASYNEQFF. The CDR3, as DNA: TGCGCCAGCAGCTTGGGGGCAGCCGGGACTAGCGGGAGGGCCTCCTACAATGAGCAGTTCTTC.

This chain connects TRBV5-1 to TRBJ2-7; TRBD1 agrees at 7 bases. V was pared by 0 bases and J by 4 bases, with 7 bases of the junction left unmatched. The CDR3 runs 15 residues. Per germline, CDR1 SGHRS and CDR2 YFSETQ. CDR3 protein: CASSLGQGEIYEQYF. The CDR3 coding sequence is TGCGCCAGCAGCTTGGGGCAGGGGGAAATTTACGAGCAGTACTTC.

The V and J genes are TRBV6-6 and TRBJ2-7; the match to TRBD1 covers 9 bases. CDR3 size: 14 residues. The V gene end was trimmed by 5 bases and the J gene end by 6 bases; junction bases not matched to a gene: 8. CDR1 is MNHNY and CDR2 is SVGAGI in the germline V gene (reference sequence). CDR3 DNA: TGTGCCAGCAGTGCCAAGGACAGGGGTCCCGAGCAGTACTTC. This sequence encodes CASSAKDRGPEQYF.

Worth noting for this clone: Other nucleotide sequences from this sample produce the same CDR3. V gene TRBV5-4 combines with J gene TRBJ2-5; TRBD1 might be the D (5 bases). The CDR3 extends over 13 amino acids. From germline, CDR1 is SGHNT and CDR2 YYREEE (reference sequence). The V gene lost 2 bases and the J gene lost 2 bases, with 7 bases spanning the gap. CDR3 protein: CASSLRGQETQYF. The CDR3 DNA sequence: TGTGCCAGCAGCTTAAGGGGTCAAGAGACCCAGTACTTC. Using reference TRBV5-4 and TRBJ2-5 for the parts outside the CDR3, the full variable domain is ETGVTQSPTHLIKTRGQQVTLRCSSQSGHNTVSWYQQALGQGPQFIFQYYREEENGRGNFPPRFSGLQFPNYSSELNVNALELDDSALYLCASSLRGQETQYFGPGTRLLVL.

The genes are TRBV6-1 and TRBJ1-4, with a weak D call TRBD1 (5 bases). This CDR3 has 14 residues. Trimming pared 8 bases from V and 3 bases from J, leaving 13 bases between. From germline, CDR1 is MNHNS and CDR2 SASEGT. In DNA, the CDR3 is TGTGCCAGCCTGCCGGGGGGAGCTAATGAAAAACTGTTTTTT. Its translation is CASLPGGANEKLFF.